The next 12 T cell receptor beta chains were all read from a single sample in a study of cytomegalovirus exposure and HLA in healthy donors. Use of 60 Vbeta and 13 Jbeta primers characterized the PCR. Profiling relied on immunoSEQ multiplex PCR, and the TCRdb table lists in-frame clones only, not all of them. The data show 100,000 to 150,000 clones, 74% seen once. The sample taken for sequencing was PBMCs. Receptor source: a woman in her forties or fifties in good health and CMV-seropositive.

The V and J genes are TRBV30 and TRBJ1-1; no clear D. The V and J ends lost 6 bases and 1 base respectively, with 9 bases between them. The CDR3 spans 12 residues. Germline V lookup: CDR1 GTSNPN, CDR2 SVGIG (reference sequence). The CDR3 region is CACYRGNTEAFF. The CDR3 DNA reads TGTGCCTGCTACCGGGGGAACACTGAAGCTTTCTTT.

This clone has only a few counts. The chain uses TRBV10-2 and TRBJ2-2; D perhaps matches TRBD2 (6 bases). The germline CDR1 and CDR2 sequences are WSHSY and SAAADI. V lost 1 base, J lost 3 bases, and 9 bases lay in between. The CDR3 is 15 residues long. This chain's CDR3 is CASSEYGEDTGELFF. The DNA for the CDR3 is TGCGCCAGCAGTGAGTACGGGGAGGACACCGGGGAGCTGTTTTTT.

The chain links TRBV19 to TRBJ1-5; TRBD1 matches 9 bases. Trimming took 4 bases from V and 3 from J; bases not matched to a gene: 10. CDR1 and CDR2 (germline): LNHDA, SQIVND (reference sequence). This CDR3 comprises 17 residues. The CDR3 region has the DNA TGTGCCAGTAGTAGGGGGGTGGGACAGGGTAACAATCAGCCCCAGCATTTT. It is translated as CASSRGVGQGNNQPQHF.

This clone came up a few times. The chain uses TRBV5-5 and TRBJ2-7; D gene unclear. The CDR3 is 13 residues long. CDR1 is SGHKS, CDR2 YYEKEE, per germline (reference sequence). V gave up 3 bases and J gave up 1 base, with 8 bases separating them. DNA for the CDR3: TGTGCCAGCAGCTCGCACGGTTCCTACGAGCAGTACTTC. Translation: CASSSHGSYEQYF.

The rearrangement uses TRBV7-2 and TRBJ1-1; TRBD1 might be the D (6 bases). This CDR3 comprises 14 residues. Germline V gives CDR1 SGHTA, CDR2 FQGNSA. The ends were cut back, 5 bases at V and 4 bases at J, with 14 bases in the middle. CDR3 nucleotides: TGTGCCAGCAGCCTTAGGATAGGGGGCACTGAAGCTTTCTTT. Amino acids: CASSLRIGGTEAFF.

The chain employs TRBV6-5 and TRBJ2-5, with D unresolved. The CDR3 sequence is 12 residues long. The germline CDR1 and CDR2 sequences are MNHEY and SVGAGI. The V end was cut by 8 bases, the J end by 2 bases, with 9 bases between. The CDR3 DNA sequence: TGTGCCAGCGGAAAACTACAAGAGACCCAGTACTTC. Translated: CASGKLQETQYF.

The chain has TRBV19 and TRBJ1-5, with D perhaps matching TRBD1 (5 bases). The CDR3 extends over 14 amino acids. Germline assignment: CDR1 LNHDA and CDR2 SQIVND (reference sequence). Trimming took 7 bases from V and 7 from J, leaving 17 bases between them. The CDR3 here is CASTAGGGGQPQHF. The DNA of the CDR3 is TGTGCCAGTACCGCCGGGGGGGGTGGCCAGCCCCAGCATTTT.

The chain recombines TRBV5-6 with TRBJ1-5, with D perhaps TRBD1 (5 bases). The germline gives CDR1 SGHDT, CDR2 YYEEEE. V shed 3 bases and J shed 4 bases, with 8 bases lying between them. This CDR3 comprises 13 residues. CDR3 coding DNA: TGTGCCAGCAGCTACAGACAGAATCAGCCCCAGCATTTT. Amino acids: CASSYRQNQPQHF.

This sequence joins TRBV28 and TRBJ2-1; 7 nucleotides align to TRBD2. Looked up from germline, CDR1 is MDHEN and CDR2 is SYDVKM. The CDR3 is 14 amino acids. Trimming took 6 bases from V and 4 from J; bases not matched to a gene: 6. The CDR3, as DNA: TGTGCCAGCAGCCTCCTAGCGGATTACAATGAGCAGTTCTTC. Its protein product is CASSLLADYNEQFF. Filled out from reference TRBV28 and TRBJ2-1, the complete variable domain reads DVKVTQSSRYLVKRTGEKVFLECVQDMDHENMFWYRQDPGLGLRLIYFSYDVKMKEKGDIPEGYSVSREKKERFSLILESASTNQTSMYLCASSLLADYNEQFFGPGTRLTVL.

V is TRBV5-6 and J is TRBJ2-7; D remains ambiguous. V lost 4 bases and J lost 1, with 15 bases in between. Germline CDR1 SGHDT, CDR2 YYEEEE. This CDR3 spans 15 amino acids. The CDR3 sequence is CASSPAGSRSYEQYF. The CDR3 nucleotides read TGTGCCAGCAGCCCTGCCGGGTCCAGATCCTACGAGCAGTACTTC.

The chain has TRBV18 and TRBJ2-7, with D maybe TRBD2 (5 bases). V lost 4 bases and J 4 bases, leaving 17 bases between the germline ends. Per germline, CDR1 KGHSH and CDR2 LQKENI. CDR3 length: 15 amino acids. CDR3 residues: CASSQEGSKWYEQYF. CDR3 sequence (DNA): TGTGCCAGCTCACAAGAGGGCTCTAAATGGTACGAGCAGTACTTC.

Written as DNA, the CDR3 is TGCAGCGTTGTCTCGGGGACAGCTGCAACTAATGAAAAACTGTTTTTT. Translating it yields CSVVSGTAATNEKLFF. V gene TRBV29-1 combines with J gene TRBJ1-4, with 7 positions matching TRBD1. Germline assignment: CDR1 SQVTM and CDR2 ANQGSEA. Losses at the gene ends were 4 bases for V and 0 bases for J; bases not matched to a gene: 8. CDR3 length: 16 residues.